Shown below are 20 T cell receptor beta chains from a single sample sequenced in a study of cytomegalovirus exposure and HLA in healthy donors. Here immunoSEQ multiplex PCR was the method, and the copy in TCRdb shows in-frame clones only, minus some. The sample includes about 76,000 clones, around 94% of them seen just once. Sequences were obtained from PBMCs. Source of these receptors: a man aged 18 to 29 in good health and CMV-seropositive.

The chain employs TRBV27 and TRBJ1-1, with 10 bases lining up with TRBD1. Germline V lookup: CDR1 MNHEY, CDR2 SMNVEV (reference sequence). J gave up 3 bases and V 5 bases, and 15 bases lay outside the gene matches. CDR3 length equals 18 residues. The CDR3 DNA reads as TGTGCCAGCAGTCATCCCACCCCCGGGACAGGGGTTGACACTGAAGCTTTCTTT. Protein product: CASSHPTPGTGVDTEAFF.

This clone appeared once. This chain connects TRBV5-1 to TRBJ2-7, with D maybe TRBD2 (5 bases). Trimming took 0 bases from V and 4 from J, leaving 20 bases between them. The CDR3 is 17 amino acids. CDR1 SGHRS and CDR2 YFSETQ come from the germline V gene. The CDR3 loop reads CASSLVPLGMGEYEQYF. CDR3 coding DNA: TGCGCCAGCAGCTTGGTCCCTCTCGGGATGGGAGAATACGAGCAGTACTTC.

This chain joins TRBV7-3 and TRBJ2-5; TRBD1 is a possible D gene (6 bases). CDR3 size: 15 residues. Per the germline V gene, CDR1 is SGHTA and CDR2 is FQGTGA. V was cut by 2 bases and J by 5 bases, with 15 bases left in between. The CDR3 loop is CASSLAVQGWETQYF. CDR3 sequence (DNA): TGTGCCAGCAGCTTAGCAGTCCAGGGGTGGGAGACCCAGTACTTC.

The chain is built from TRBV5-1 and TRBJ2-5; the D gene is possibly TRBD1 (5 bases). V was clipped by 0 bases and J by 4 bases, with 13 bases between them. Germline assignment: CDR1 SGHRS and CDR2 YFSETQ. CDR3 length: 15 residues. CDR3 residues: CASSLEGSAAETQYF. CDR3 nucleotides: TGCGCCAGCAGCTTGGAGGGGTCGGCTGCAGAGACCCAGTACTTC.

This chain joins TRBV5-4 and TRBJ1-2, with D unclear. V was cut by 4 bases and J by 3 bases, with 10 bases left in between. Germline CDR1 is SGHNT and CDR2 is YYREEE (reference sequence). CDR3 size: 13 residues. CDR3 region: CASSPETYYGYTF. CDR3 DNA: TGTGCCAGCAGCCCCGAGACATACTATGGCTACACCTTC. Using reference TRBV5-4 and TRBJ1-2 for the parts outside the CDR3, the full variable domain is ETGVTQSPTHLIKTRGQQVTLRCSSQSGHNTVSWYQQALGQGPQFIFQYYREEENGRGNFPPRFSGLQFPNYSSELNVNALELDDSALYLCASSPETYYGYTFGSGTRLTVV.

This clone was seen just once. Relative to the germline gene, one junction end is altered; a read error may explain this. The chain couples TRBV6-5 to TRBJ2-7; 8 nucleotides align to TRBD2. Germline CDR1 and CDR2: MNHEY and SVGAGI. The CDR3 is 16 residues long. The DNA for the CDR3 is TGTGCCAGCAGTTACTCGAACGCAGCGGGAGTAGACGAGCAATACTTC. Translation gives CASSYSNAAGVDEQYF.

The chain employs TRBV2 and TRBJ2-4; TRBD2 aligns across 7 bases. The CDR3 length is 15 residues. Germline V gives CDR1 SNHLY, CDR2 FYNNEI. The V and J ends lost 6 bases and 1 base, in that order; junction bases with no gene match: 6. The CDR3 is CASRGQGGAKNIQYF. DNA of the CDR3: TGTGCCAGCAGAGGGCAGGGAGGGGCCAAAAACATTCAGTACTTC.

CDR3 sequence: CASSLVGTSSHEQYF. As DNA, the CDR3 is TGTGCCAGCAGCTTAGTCGGGACTAGTTCCCACGAGCAGTACTTC. The chain is built from TRBV7-9 and TRBJ2-7; 8 bases map to TRBD2. Trimming removed 1 base from V and 5 bases from J; junction bases left unmatched: 7. The germline gives CDR1 SEHNR, CDR2 FQNEAQ (reference sequence). CDR3 length equals 15 residues.

J is TRBJ2-5 and V is TRBV28; 9 nucleotides line up with TRBD1. Germline V gene data show CDR1 as MDHEN and CDR2 as SYDVKM. This CDR3 is 17 amino acids long. V gave up 6 bases and J gave up 5 bases; unmatched junction bases: 16. The CDR3 sequence is CASSTRTNRGREETQYF. CDR3 coding DNA: TGTGCCAGCAGCACAAGGACTAACAGGGGGCGGGAGGAGACCCAGTACTTC.

This chain connects TRBV11-3 to TRBJ2-3; D is unclear. The CDR3 extends over 13 amino acids. V lost 4 bases and J lost 0, with 5 bases in between. CDR1 is SGHNT, CDR2 YENEEA, per germline. The CDR3 nucleotides read TGTGCCAGCAGCTCCCAGAGCACAGATACGCAGTATTTT. Residues: CASSSQSTDTQYF.

The chain uses TRBV5-1 and TRBJ2-1; TRBD2 matches 7 bases. This CDR3 is built from 16 residues. Germline CDR1 SGHRS, CDR2 YFSETQ. V lost 0 bases to trimming and J lost 4 bases; unmatched junction nucleotides: 7. CDR3 nucleotides: TGCGCCAGCAGCTTGGAGGCGGGAGTAGAGTACAATGAGCAGTTCTTC. The encoded protein is CASSLEAGVEYNEQFF.

The chain has TRBV27 and TRBJ1-2, with TRBD1 identical over 7 bases. Germline CDR1 is MNHEY and CDR2 is SMNVEV (reference sequence). V trimming: 3 bases; J trimming: 8 bases; junction bases outside the gene matches: 6. The CDR3 extends over 13 amino acids. The CDR3 sequence: CASSFRQGGGYTF. The DNA of the CDR3 is TGTGCCAGCAGTTTCAGACAGGGTGGAGGCTACACCTTC.

The chain employs TRBV29-1 and TRBJ2-3; 7 positions agree with TRBD2. V gave up 4 bases and J gave up 7 bases; unmatched junction bases: 14. CDR1 is SQVTM, CDR2 ANQGSEA, per germline. The CDR3 loop spans 15 amino acids. The CDR3 reads CSVGGGDYPLNTQYF. The CDR3 DNA reads as TGCAGCGTTGGGGGCGGGGACTATCCATTAAATACGCAGTATTTT.

The chain is built from TRBV6-5 and TRBJ2-5; the match to TRBD2 covers 7 bases. The ends lost 2 bases at V and 5 bases at J; junction bases unmatched: 8. Germline values: CDR1 MNHEY, CDR2 SVGAGI. There are 15 residues in the CDR3. DNA of the CDR3: TGTGCCAGCAGTTACCGGTGGACTAGTAGGGAGACCCAGTACTTC. Translation: CASSYRWTSRETQYF.

This clone has only one observation. The rearrangement joins TRBV28 to TRBJ2-5; 8 positions match TRBD2. The CDR3 has 15 residues. CDR1 and CDR2 (germline): MDHEN, SYDVKM. V lost 3 bases and J lost 5; bases outside the gene matches: 8. The CDR3 nucleotides are TGTGCCAGCAGTTTTTTAGGGACTAGATACGAGACCCAGTACTTC. This encodes CASSFLGTRYETQYF.

This clone has a single count. V is TRBV19 and J is TRBJ1-1; weak D call: TRBD1 (5 bases). Germline CDR1 is LNHDA and CDR2 is SQIVND (reference sequence). Trimming cost V 3 bases and J 7 bases, with 15 bases left between them. The CDR3 has 14 residues. This CDR3 is CASSIQGRIIEAFF. The CDR3 nucleotides read TGTGCCAGTAGTATTCAGGGCCGGATTATTGAAGCTTTCTTT.

The V and J genes are TRBV18 and TRBJ2-2; D might be TRBD2 (6 bases). Trimming took off 3 bases at V and 9 bases at J, with 20 bases between the two ends. This CDR3 is 16 amino acids long. Germline loops: CDR1 KGHSH, CDR2 LQKENI. CDR3 in amino acids: CASSPPPGGAGRELFF. The CDR3 DNA sequence: TGTGCCAGCTCACCCCCCCCCGGGGGAGCAGGTCGGGAGCTGTTTTTT.

The V and J genes are TRBV5-1 and TRBJ2-1; 7 bases align to TRBD1. With 4 bases clipped from V and 2 bases from J, the junction kept 6 bases outside the gene matches. The CDR3 loop spans 15 amino acids. CDR1 is SGHRS and CDR2 is YFSETQ in the germline V gene. The CDR3 protein is CASSVGTVPYNEQFF. The CDR3 DNA follows: TGCGCCAGCAGCGTCGGGACAGTTCCCTACAATGAGCAGTTCTTC.

This chain uses TRBV10-1 with TRBJ1-1; D not resolved. Looked up from germline, CDR1 is WNHNN and CDR2 is SYGVQD (reference sequence). The length of the CDR3 is 12 residues. V was shortened by 2 bases and J by 7 bases, with 8 bases between the two germline ends. CDR3 in DNA: TGCGCCAGCAGTGAGCACCGGAGTGAAGCTTTCTTT. The encoded protein is CASSEHRSEAFF.

This chain joins TRBV7-9 and TRBJ1-1; TRBD1 is a possible D gene (6 bases). The CDR3 covers 15 residues. V dropped 1 base and J dropped 3 bases, with 12 bases sitting between them. Germline V gene data show CDR1 as SEHNR and CDR2 as FQNEAQ (reference sequence). DNA for the CDR3: TGTGCCAGCAGCTTAGTGCAGGGGAAGGACACTGAAGCTTTCTTT. This sequence encodes CASSLVQGKDTEAFF.